This TCR beta chain came from a study of blood T cell repertoires in COVID-19. Whole-study context: Samples representing acute and convalescent COVID-19 were sourced from the United States, Italy and Spain. PBMCs, B-cell-depleted T cells, or T cells provided the cDNA or gDNA that made up the material.

In the original workflow: Researchers report that nucleated cell counts were estimated from reference gene primer amplification. Only in-frame clones appear in the TCRdb table, and some are missing; sequencing was by immunoSEQ multiplex PCR. That table supplies the V and J calls and clone size; D and trimming were determined from the DNA. The repertoire holds fewer than 250,000 clones, with approximately 82% as singletons. Germline values: CDR1 SNHLY, CDR2 FYNNEI. The CDR3 consists of 13 residues. J lost 4 bases, V lost 6 bases, and 5 bases had no gene match. Input material: peripheral blood. The clonotype was recovered from a woman aged 40 to 50 with acute or convalescent COVID-19. V gene TRBV2 combines with J gene TRBJ1-1; 7 bases are a match to TRBD1. In nucleotides, the CDR3 is TGTGCCAGCAGCGGCAGGGGGGCCACTGAAGCTTTCTTT. Translated: CASSGRGATEAFF.